The rows below give T cell receptor beta chains drawn from one sample of a study of cytotoxic CD8 clonotypes in ibrutinib-treated CLL. Some clones are missing from TCRdb's copy, which holds only in-frame ones; the method was immunoSEQ multiplex PCR. The sample yields approximately 20,000 clones, roughly 80% seen once. Sequencing was performed on PBMCs, taken before ibrutinib treatment. The receptor source for this set is a human donor with chronic lymphocytic leukemia. CDR3s include the opening cysteine and the closing phenylalanine or tryptophan.

v_gene	j_gene	CDR3aa
TRBV9	TRBJ2-6	CASSVQGNLLPGANVLTF
TRBV6-1	TRBJ1-5	CASSEVTRRWPGGVHQPQHF
TRBV11-2	TRBJ1-6	CASSQEGNSPLHF
TRBV15	TRBJ2-3	CATSRDKLTDTQYF
TRBV6-6	TRBJ1-1	CASSYLGGTEAFF
TRBV5-6	TRBJ2-7	CASSLVLNYEQYF
TRBV7-9	TRBJ2-3	CASSPNADTDTQYF
TRBV7-8	TRBJ1-6	CASSLRGQANSPLHF
TRBV6-5	TRBJ1-3	CASPLSLNTIYF
TRBV2	TRBJ1-3	CASSDVPVSGNTIYF
TRBV19	TRBJ1-2	CASSVGYAGYGYTF
TRBV18	TRBJ1-1	CASSSSVGTEAFF
TRBV4-3	TRBJ2-2	CASSQVLGALTGELFF
TRBV28	TRBJ2-7	CASKTGDYEQYF
TRBV7-9	TRBJ1-3	CASSSGNTIYF
TRBV25-1	TRBJ1-1	CASSDRRNMNTEAFF
TRBV19	TRBJ2-1	CASSVPGQGWNEQFF
TRBV2	TRBJ2-4	CASSALDSAKYDIQYF
TRBV10-2	TRBJ2-3	CASRPGGSTDTQYF
TRBV5-1	TRBJ2-1	CASSPGLAGPYEQFF
TRBV29-1	TRBJ2-3	CSVGRDSIEGYTDTQYF
TRBV2	TRBJ1-5	CASSRGLGDQPQHF
TRBV18	TRBJ2-3	CASSNRLADGDTQYF
TRBV20-1	TRBJ1-2	CSARKYGYTF
TRBV30	TRBJ1-3	CACPQSNSGNTIYF
TRBV5-4	TRBJ2-7	CASSRGSYEQYF
TRBV6-5	TRBJ1-2	CASSYSTGGHGYTF
TRBV18	TRBJ1-1	CASSRTAPLNTEAFF
TRBV29-1	TRBJ2-3	CSVAGGPGTQYF
TRBV7-2	TRBJ1-4	CASSLGQGYEKLFF
TRBV7-9	TRBJ2-5	CASSLFLGSQYF
TRBV6-1	TRBJ2-5	CVSFAGENQETQYF
TRBV7-2	TRBJ2-7	CASSLGRGTTYEQYF
TRBV14	TRBJ2-7	CASSQAGQGVWEQYF
TRBV6-5	TRBJ2-7	CASSRGQGSSYEQYF
TRBV5-1	TRBJ1-2	CASSLGGDSYAPNYGYTF
TRBV2	TRBJ2-7	CASGSRTFTYEQYF
TRBV18	TRBJ1-1	CASSPQTGLGEAFF
TRBV19	TRBJ1-3	CASSRQSSGNTIYF
TRBV6-5	TRBJ2-7	CASSLPGQGYYEQYF
TRBV19	TRBJ2-5	CASSISAGNDWETQYF
TRBV6-1	TRBJ1-4	CASRGISTNEKLFF
TRBV28	TRBJ1-6	CASSLNPYNSPLHF
TRBV6-1	TRBJ2-1	CASSGSVYNEQFF
TRBV11-2	TRBJ2-7	CASSHPGWAREQYF
TRBV9	TRBJ2-1	CASSVALGKGVDYNEQFF